The clone carrying this T cell receptor beta chain was observed a handful of times. Its antigen remains unidentified. Germline lookup yields CDR1 SGHTA and CDR2 FQGNSA. The CDR3 contains 16 residues. Trimming took 5 bases from V and 2 from J; bases not matched to a gene: 7. Using constant-segment primers, 5'RACE produced TCR alpha and TCR beta cDNA libraries carrying sample barcodes and UMIs. TCRdb re-derived calls from the 5' RACE reads in MiXCR, one entry per CDR3 protein. Here the sample spans around 130,000 distinct CDR3 sequences, approximately 5.9% being singletons. This record belongs to a study of T-cell memory formation after mild COVID-19. General study points: In pre-infection memory, a portion of responding clones appeared, which suggested that cross-reactive memory joined. CD4+ contracting clones lay mainly in CM and EM, CD8+ ones in EMRA. Day 15 to 85 contracting clones showed balanced CD4/CD8; later expanders leaned CD4+.

This TCR was recovered from an adult woman who had mild COVID-19 (a few samples of this study predate the infection). Cell type and time point are not known. The source material was PBMCs or a T cell subset sorted from them (not recorded which). This sequence joins TRBV7-2 and TRBJ2-5, with TRBD2 matching over 11 bases. The CDR3 nucleotides read TGTGCCAGCAGCCTAAGGACTAGCGGGTTTCAAGAGACCCAGTACTTC. Protein: CASSLRTSGFQETQYF.